A selection of T cell receptor beta chains follows, all from one sample in a study of PD-L1 blockade in urothelial cancer. Sequencing was performed with immunoSEQ multiplex PCR; in TCRdb, only in-frame clones are kept and a portion is missing. Of some 47,000 clones in the sample, around 80% were seen once. Here the sequenced sample was PBMCs, taken around atezolizumab (anti-PD-L1) treatment. The receptor set was obtained from a man aged 65-85 years with urothelial cancer. Both conserved end residues are part of each CDR3. D genes are given only for firm matches. Only some rows state a clone size, as once, few, many or a class for expanded clones.

d_call j_call clone_size v_call cdr3_aa cdr3_nt
TRBD1 TRBJ1-4 once TRBV29-1 CSVRGGVGEKLFF TGCAGCGTAAGAGGGGGCGTGGGCGAAAAACTGTTTTTT
- TRBJ1-3 - TRBV7-2 CASRPSSGNTIYF TGTGCCAGCAGGCCCAGTTCTGGAAACACCATATATTTT
TRBD2 TRBJ2-1 - TRBV28 CASSLSGRYNYNEQFF TGTGCCAGCAGTCTAAGCGGGAGGTACAATTACAATGAGCAGTTCTTC
TRBD2 TRBJ2-5 - TRBV4-1 CASSQDGGGAGETQYF TGCGCCAGCAGCCAAGATGGCGGGGGGGCCGGAGAGACCCAGTACTTC
- TRBJ2-1 - TRBV6-6 CASSTYTGSNEQFF TGTGCCAGCAGCACGTACACAGGGTCCAATGAGCAGTTCTTC
- TRBJ2-7 - TRBV14 CASSQDEAIPYEQYF TGTGCCAGCAGCCAAGATGAAGCGATACCTTACGAGCAGTACTTC
TRBD1 TRBJ2-5 - TRBV28 CASSFAGQGYQETQYF TGTGCCAGCAGTTTTGCCGGACAGGGGTACCAAGAGACCCAGTACTTC
TRBD1 TRBJ2-5 - TRBV5-1 CASKSGTGEYETQYF TGCGCCAGCAAATCCGGGACAGGGGAATATGAGACCCAGTACTTC
TRBD2 TRBJ2-3 - TRBV9 CASSELSGSSDTQYF TGTGCCAGCAGCGAGCTCAGCGGGAGTTCAGATACGCAGTATTTT
TRBD1 TRBJ1-6 - TRBV5-1 CASSLRLRTGPNSPLHF TGCGCCAGCAGCTTGAGACTGAGGACAGGGCCGAATTCACCCCTCCACTTT
- TRBJ2-7 - TRBV5-1 CASSLPDTPYEQYF TGCGCCAGCAGCTTGCCGGACACCCCCTACGAGCAGTACTTC
TRBD1 TRBJ1-2 - TRBV2 CASSGTGFGSGYTF TGTGCCAGCAGTGGGACAGGGTTTGGCAGTGGCTACACCTTC
TRBD1 TRBJ1-2 - TRBV28 CASTQGAVGGYTF TGTGCCAGCACCCAGGGGGCAGTCGGGGGCTACACCTTC
- TRBJ1-1 large TRBV28 CASSFTGEAFF TGTGCCAGCAGTTTCACAGGTGAAGCTTTCTTT
TRBD2 TRBJ2-7 - TRBV4-2 CASSQDYSGSFYEQYF TGTGCCAGCAGCCAAGATTACAGCGGGAGTTTCTACGAGCAGTACTTC